The T cell receptor (beta chain) described here comes from a study of blood T cell repertoires in COVID-19. Across the study: Donors in the United States, Italy and Spain gave samples during acute or convalescent COVID-19. Sample material is recorded as cDNA or gDNA derived from T cells, B-cell-depleted T cells, or PBMCs.

Germline CDR1 and CDR2: SGHNT and YENEEA. V lost 0 bases to trimming and J lost 5 bases; unmatched junction nucleotides: 3. The CDR3 covers 15 residues. This clone is a singleton in its sample. In the authors' methods: How many nucleated cells were present was estimated from reference gene primer amplification. The assay was immunoSEQ multiplex PCR, and TCRdb's table has in-frame clones only and misses some. For V, J and clone size, that table is used; D and trimming come from the DNA. The table shows approximately 61,000 clones, with 88% occurring only once. This receptor was identified in a woman of 80 years or more with active COVID-19. Sequencing input: peripheral blood. The J gene is TRBJ2-2, the V gene TRBV11-3, with 7 bases identical to TRBD2. This CDR3 is CASSLERGGTGELFF. The CDR3 DNA is TGTGCCAGCAGCTTAGAGCGGGGAGGGACCGGGGAGCTGTTTTTT.